This T cell receptor beta chain was captured by sequencing in a study of cytomegalovirus exposure and HLA in healthy donors. Study details: Prior work identified some 120 million unique TCR beta sequences in approximately 180 million T cells.

Study-wide results and caveats: CMV antigen specificity of a few CMV-associated chains was confirmed in vitro. A later analysis reportedly found fewer N-insertions in an Asian-associated ancestry cluster than the approximately 700-donor mean.

Only one count was recorded for this clone. Its antigen is not known. V lost 5 bases, J lost 7 bases, and 15 bases lay in between. The CDR3 sequence is 14 residues long. Germline V gene data show CDR1 as SGHTA and CDR2 as FQGNSA. PCR amplification relied on 60 Vbeta primers (plus 13 Jbeta primers). Assay used: immunoSEQ multiplex PCR; TCRdb lists only in-frame clones, some missing. The sample lists fewer than 200,000 clones, roughly 80% occurring once. This chain uses TRBV7-2 with TRBJ1-5, with a tentative D call TRBD1 (5 bases). Specimen: PBMCs. This sequence was found in a woman aged 50 to 65 in good health and CMV-seronegative. The CDR3 sequence: CASSPTAAGQPQHF. CDR3 nucleotides: TGTGCCAGCAGCCCGACAGCTGCGGGGCAGCCCCAGCATTTT.